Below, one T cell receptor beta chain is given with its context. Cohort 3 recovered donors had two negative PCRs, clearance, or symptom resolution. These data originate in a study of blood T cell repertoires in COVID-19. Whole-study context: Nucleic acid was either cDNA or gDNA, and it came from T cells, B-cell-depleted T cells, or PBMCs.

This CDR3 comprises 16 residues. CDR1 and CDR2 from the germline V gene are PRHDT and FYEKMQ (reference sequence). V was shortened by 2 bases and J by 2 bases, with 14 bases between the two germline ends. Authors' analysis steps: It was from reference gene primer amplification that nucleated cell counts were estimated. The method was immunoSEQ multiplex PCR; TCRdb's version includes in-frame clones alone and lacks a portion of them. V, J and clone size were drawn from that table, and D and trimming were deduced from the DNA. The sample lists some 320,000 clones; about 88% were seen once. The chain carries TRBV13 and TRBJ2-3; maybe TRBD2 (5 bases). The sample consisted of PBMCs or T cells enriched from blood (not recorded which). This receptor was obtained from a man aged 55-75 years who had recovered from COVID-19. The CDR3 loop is CASSLQTPSTTDTQYF. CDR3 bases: TGTGCCAGCAGCTTACAAACTCCTAGCACCACAGATACGCAGTATTTT.